These 3 T cell receptor beta chains were sequenced from one sample in a study of technical replicates of blood from a few donors. Repertoires were generated with immunoSEQ multiplex PCR, while TCRdb's copy carries only in-frame clones and drops some. The sample has around 70,000 clones; about 94% are singletons. The specimen sequenced was T cells isolated from PBMCs. The origin of the receptors is a human donor in good health.

The chain links TRBV6-1 to TRBJ1-5; D is undetermined. CDR3 length equals 12 residues. Germline V CDR1 and CDR2: MNHNS, SASEGT. Trimming shortened V by 3 bases and J by 6 bases, and 6 bases separated the two germline ends. The CDR3 DNA reads TGTGCCAGCAGTGACAGCGGTCAGCCCCAGCATTTT. It encodes CASSDSGQPQHF.

This clone was detected once. This chain joins TRBV5-5 and TRBJ1-1; D gene ambiguous. Trimming took 2 bases from V and 8 from J, leaving 13 bases between them. The CDR3 runs 13 residues. CDR1 is SGHKS and CDR2 is YYEKEE in the germline V gene (reference sequence). The CDR3 DNA reads TGTGCCAGCAGCTTCCCTAAGGTGGGCGAAGCTTTCTTT. Its translation: CASSFPKVGEAFF.

The rearrangement uses TRBV7-9 and TRBJ1-1; 8 bases are shared with TRBD1. CDR3 length: 16 amino acids. Germline loops: CDR1 SEHNR, CDR2 FQNEAQ (reference sequence). The junction had 6 bases not matched to a gene; V was cut back by 2 bases and J by 1 base. DNA for the CDR3: TGTGCCAGCAGCTTACCAGCGACAGGGGCGAACACTGAAGCTTTCTTT. Amino acid sequence: CASSLPATGANTEAFF.